Listed below are T cell receptor beta chains from one sample, sequenced in a study of shared clonotypes between healthy human individuals. Libraries were prepared by immunoSEQ multiplex PCR; TCRdb keeps only in-frame clonotypes and omits some of them. The sample records about 2.4 million clones, over 85% being singletons. The specimen sequenced was naive CD4+ T cells from PBMCs. These receptors all stem from a young man in good health. Some clones in this sample may be carry-over from other donors' samples. The CDR3 runs from the conserved cysteine through the conserved F or W. A D gene is named only where the DNA matches it firmly.

D gene,V gene,J gene,CDR3 protein,CDR3 DNA
TRBD1,TRBV5-4,TRBJ1-4,CASSLGLGQDRAELFF,TGTGCCAGCAGCTTGGGCTTGGGACAGGATCGGGCAGAACTGTTTTTT
NA,TRBV7-2,TRBJ1-1,CASSLFRDEAFF,TGTGCCAGCAGCTTATTCCGGGACGAAGCTTTCTTT
NA,TRBV5-3,TRBJ1-2,CARSYAGDLARCYTF,TGTGCCAGAAGCTACGCCGGGGACCTCGCTAGGTGCTACACCTTC
TRBD2,TRBV5-1,TRBJ2-7,CASSLAPAGGRDSFYEQYF,TGCGCCAGCAGCTTGGCCCCAGCGGGAGGTCGGGATTCCTTCTACGAGCAGTACTTC
NA,TRBV2,TRBJ1-2,CASKGMGVSNYGYTF,TGTGCCAGCAAAGGAATGGGAGTCTCTAACTATGGCTACACCTTC
TRBD2,TRBV29-1,TRBJ2-1,CSAILLGTIYNEQFF,TGCAGCGCCATCCTCCTCGGGACTATCTACAATGAGCAGTTCTTC
NA,TRBV27,TRBJ1-3,CASSFLQTLHSGNTIYF,TGTGCCAGCAGTTTCCTCCAGACACTACACTCTGGAAACACCATATATTTT
TRBD2,TRBV28,TRBJ2-3,CASSLGTSGKYADTQYF,TGTGCCAGCAGTCTCGGGACTAGCGGGAAGTATGCAGATACGCAGTATTTT
TRBD1,TRBV29-1,TRBJ2-7,CSVQGDRGLEQYF,TGCAGCGTTCAGGGGGACAGGGGCCTCGAGCAGTACTTC
TRBD2,TRBV7-9,TRBJ2-1,CASSMRLAANNEQFF,TGTGCCAGCAGCATGAGACTAGCGGCTAACAATGAGCAGTTCTTC
TRBD2,TRBV4-2,TRBJ2-7,CASSQSGGGFSYEQYF,TGTGCCAGCAGCCAATCCGGGGGGGGCTTTTCCTACGAGCAGTACTTC